This T cell receptor (beta chain) was sequenced during a study of CD8+CD57+ T cells in acquired aplastic anemia. Study background: The study obtained an average of around 2.9 ug of DNA from sorted CD4+ and CD8+ cells. CD4+ reads averaged around 9.9 million in healthy donors. The study's findings and limits: Patients were compared with controls for CD8+ Simpson's diversity, and no significant difference emerged.

Template material for TCR beta VDJ and CDR3 profiling consisted of genomic DNA. TCRdb reanalysed the reads using MiXCR and keeps one entry per CDR3 protein. The sample has 200,000 to 250,000 distinct CDR3 sequences, roughly 33% seen once. CDR3 size: 14 residues. Germline V lookup: CDR1 SGHRS, CDR2 YFSETQ. This clonotype came up once. Antigen specificity is unknown. Its ends do not fully match the called genes, so a read error is possible. This rearrangement joins TRBV5-1 to TRBJ2-5; D remains ambiguous. Specimen: sorted CD4+, CD8+, or CD8+CD57+ T cells (not recorded which) from PBMCs. This TCR was sampled from a human donor in good health, serving as a control. The CDR3, as DNA: TGCGACAGCAGCTTGGGTGTCGGCCAAGAGACCCAGTACTTC. Its translation is CDSSLGVGQETQYF.